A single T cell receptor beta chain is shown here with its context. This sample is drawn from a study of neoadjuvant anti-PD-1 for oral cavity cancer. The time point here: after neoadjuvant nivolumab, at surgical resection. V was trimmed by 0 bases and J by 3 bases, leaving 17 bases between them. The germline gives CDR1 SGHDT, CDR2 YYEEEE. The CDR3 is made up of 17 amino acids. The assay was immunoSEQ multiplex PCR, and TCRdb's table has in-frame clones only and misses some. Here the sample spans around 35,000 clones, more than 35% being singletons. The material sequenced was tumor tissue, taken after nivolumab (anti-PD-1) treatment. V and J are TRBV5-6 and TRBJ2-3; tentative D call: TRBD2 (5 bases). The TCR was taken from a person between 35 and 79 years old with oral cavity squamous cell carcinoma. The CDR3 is CASSLAVAPAGTDTQYF. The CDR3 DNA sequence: TGTGCCAGCAGCTTGGCCGTGGCCCCGGCGGGTACAGATACGCAGTATTTT.